The source of this T cell receptor beta chain is a study of human T cells and chemical hapten exposure. Overall study context: Diphenylcyclopropenone was administered weekly to the scalp of patients throughout the approximately 24-week study. Study-wide results and caveats: Positively correlated with patch test score were the counts of PT1 expanded TCRs. Every donor had alopecia, and their immune response may therefore differ from healthy people's.

TCRdb reprocessed the RACE reads via MiXCR and lists one record per CDR3 protein. Here the sample spans some 400,000 distinct CDR3 sequences, around 5.5% being singletons. Remarks on this clonotype: Its cognate antigen is unknown.

Time point specified: pre-sensitization, week 0. Treatment noted: therapeutic diphenylcyclopropenone sensitization with weekly scalp DPC. Blood, whole and unfractionated, served as the source for total RNA extraction. CDR1 and CDR2 from the germline V gene are SGHVS and FNYEAQ. V dropped 0 bases and J dropped 6 bases, with 12 bases sitting between them. The CDR3 extends over 14 amino acids. Source: whole blood, taken in connection with sensitization to the hapten diphenylcyclopropenone (DPC). The receptor was derived from a woman in her forties or fifties with alopecia areata. Some clones in this sample may be carry-over from other donors' samples. J is TRBJ2-7 and V is TRBV7-6, with D possibly being TRBD1 (5 bases). The CDR3 loop reads CASSLARQGSEQYF. The CDR3, as DNA: TGTGCCAGCAGCTTAGCGCGGCAGGGTAGCGAGCAGTACTTC.